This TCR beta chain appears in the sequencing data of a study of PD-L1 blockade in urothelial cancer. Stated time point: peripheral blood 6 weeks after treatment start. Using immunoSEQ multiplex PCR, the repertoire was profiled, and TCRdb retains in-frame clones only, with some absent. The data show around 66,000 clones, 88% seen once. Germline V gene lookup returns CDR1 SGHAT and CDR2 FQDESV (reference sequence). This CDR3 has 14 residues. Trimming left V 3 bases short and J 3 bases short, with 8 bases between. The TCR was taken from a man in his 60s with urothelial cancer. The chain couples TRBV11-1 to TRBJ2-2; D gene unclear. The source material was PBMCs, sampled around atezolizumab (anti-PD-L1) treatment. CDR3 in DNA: TGTGCCAGCAGCTTCAATCGGGACACCGGGGAGCTGTTTTTT. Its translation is CASSFNRDTGELFF.